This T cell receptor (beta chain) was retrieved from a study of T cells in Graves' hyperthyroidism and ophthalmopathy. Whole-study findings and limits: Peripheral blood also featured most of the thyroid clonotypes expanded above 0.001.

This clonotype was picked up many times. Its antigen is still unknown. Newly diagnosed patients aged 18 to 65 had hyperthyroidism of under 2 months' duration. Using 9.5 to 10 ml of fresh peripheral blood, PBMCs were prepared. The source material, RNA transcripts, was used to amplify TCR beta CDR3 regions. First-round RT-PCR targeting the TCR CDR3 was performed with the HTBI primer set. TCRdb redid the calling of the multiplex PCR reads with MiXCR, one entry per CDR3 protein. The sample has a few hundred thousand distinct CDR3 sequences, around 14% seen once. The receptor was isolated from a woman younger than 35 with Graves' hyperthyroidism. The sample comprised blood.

CDR3 DNA sequence: TGTGCCAGCAGTTTAACCTTCAGGCCCCAGCATTTT. Protein product: CASSLTFRPQHF. The chain carries TRBV28 and TRBJ1-5, with D unclear. This CDR3 has 12 amino acids. Trimming removed 2 bases from V and 9 bases from J, with 8 bases in between. Germline-derived CDR1 and CDR2 are MDHEN and SYDVKM.